What follows are 29 T cell receptor beta chains derived from one specimen sequenced in a study of blood T cell repertoires in COVID-19. This table comes from immunoSEQ multiplex PCR, and its TCRdb copy is limited to in-frame clones, with some not included. The table includes a few hundred thousand clones, about 88% detected once. Sequenced input: peripheral blood. The receptor source for this set is a human donor in a cohort sampled during active COVID-19.

V gene TRBV9 combines with J gene TRBJ1-4; TRBD1 agrees at 10 bases. This CDR3 is built from 15 residues. CDR1 SGDLS and CDR2 YYNGEE come from the germline V gene. Losses at the gene ends were 2 bases for V and 5 bases for J; bases not matched to a gene: 3. For the CDR3, the DNA is TGTGCCAGCAGCGTGGGGACAGGGGAAAATGAAAAACTGTTTTTT. Protein: CASSVGTGENEKLFF.

The CDR3 bases are TGTGCCAGCAGACCGACAGGGGATAATGAAAAACTGTTTTTT. Translation gives CASRPTGDNEKLFF. The chain joins TRBV6-5 to TRBJ1-4; 8 nucleotides agree with TRBD1. Germline-derived CDR1 and CDR2 are MNHEY and SVGAGI. V gave up 6 bases and J gave up 4 bases; unmatched junction bases: 4. The CDR3 extends over 14 amino acids.

The chain combines TRBV7-7 with TRBJ2-7, with 7 bases matching TRBD1. The CDR3 extends over 13 amino acids. V lost 4 bases and J lost 5; bases outside the gene matches: 5. Germline CDR1 and CDR2: SSHAT and FNYEAQ (reference sequence). The CDR3 coding sequence is TGTGCCAGCAGCTCTGACAGGGATCACGAGCAGTACTTC. As protein: CASSSDRDHEQYF.

The chain recombines TRBV7-9 with TRBJ1-1; 11 bases line up with TRBD1. V gave up 3 bases and J gave up 3 bases; unmatched junction bases: 3. From germline, CDR1 is SEHNR and CDR2 FQNEAQ (reference sequence). The CDR3 spans 15 residues. CDR3 in DNA: TGTGCCAGCAGCTTGGGACAGGGGGAGGACACTGAAGCTTTCTTT. Encoded protein: CASSLGQGEDTEAFF.

This clone was seen once. V gene TRBV29-1 combines with J gene TRBJ2-5; 8 nucleotides match TRBD2. Germline V gene data show CDR1 as SQVTM and CDR2 as ANQGSEA. The V gene end was trimmed by 7 bases and the J gene end by 2 bases; junction bases not matched to a gene: 12. The CDR3 length is 15 residues. The CDR3 protein is CSAGGATSAQETQYF. The CDR3 coding sequence is TGCAGCGCTGGGGGCGCGACTAGCGCTCAAGAGACCCAGTACTTC.

A remark on this clone: The sample carries other DNA sequences with the same CDR3. The chain carries TRBV5-1 and TRBJ1-1; D remains ambiguous. CDR1 and CDR2 from the germline V gene are SGHRS and YFSETQ. V was trimmed by 2 bases and J by 2 bases, leaving 7 bases between them. The CDR3 totals 13 residues. The CDR3 sequence: CASSLQTNTEAFF. As DNA, the CDR3 is TGCGCCAGCAGCTTACAGACCAACACTGAAGCTTTCTTT.

The chain has TRBV24-1 and TRBJ2-7, with 9 bases matching TRBD2. CDR1 is KGHDR and CDR2 is SFDVKD in the germline V gene. V was pared by 4 bases and J by 3 bases, with 6 bases of the junction left unmatched. This CDR3 spans 15 amino acids. The CDR3 bases are TGTGCCACCAGTGACGCTAGCGGGAATATCTACGAGCAGTACTTC. Translating it yields CATSDASGNIYEQYF.

The V gene is TRBV3-1 (or the pseudogene TRBV3-2), the J gene TRBJ2-3, with 10 bases matching TRBD2. Germline CDR1 LGHDT, CDR2 YNNKEL (reference sequence). The J segment lost 5 bases and the V segment lost 1 base, leaving 6 bases of the junction unmatched. The CDR3 contains 16 residues. CDR3 region: CASSQASGSFGDTQYF. CDR3 DNA sequence: TGTGCCAGCAGCCAAGCTAGCGGGAGTTTTGGAGATACGCAGTATTTT.

The chain recombines TRBV7-9 with TRBJ2-7; a weak D match, TRBD2 (5 bases). The CDR3 runs to 13 residues. Trimming removed 7 bases at V and 3 bases at J, with 13 bases between. CDR1 is SEHNR and CDR2 is FQNEAQ in the germline V gene (reference sequence). The CDR3 coding sequence is TGTGCCAGCACCACCGGGGATTTCTACGAGCAGTACTTC. It specifies CASTTGDFYEQYF.

The rearrangement links TRBV9 to TRBJ1-1; 8 bases align to TRBD1. The ends lost 4 bases at V and 1 base at J; junction bases unmatched: 9. This CDR3 has 16 residues. Germline CDR1 SGDLS, CDR2 YYNGEE. The CDR3 bases are TGTGCCAGCAGCCCCCAAGGGACAGGATGGAACACTGAAGCTTTCTTT. Its protein product is CASSPQGTGWNTEAFF.

This clone was recorded a few times. The chain uses TRBV6-5 and TRBJ1-1; no firm D call. This CDR3 is 14 amino acids long. Germline loops: CDR1 MNHEY, CDR2 SVGAGI. V lost 6 bases and J lost 5, with 16 bases in between. The CDR3 loop is CASSEGGEVTEAFF. Written as DNA, the CDR3 is TGTGCCAGCAGCGAGGGTGGGGAGGTGACTGAAGCTTTCTTT.

Here the CDR3 DNA reads TGTGCCAGCAGCGTAGCCTCGGGCACTGAAGCTTTCTTT. Translated: CASSVASGTEAFF. The chain uses TRBV9 and TRBJ1-1; D is unclear. This CDR3 has 13 amino acids. CDR1 SGDLS and CDR2 YYNGEE come from the germline V gene. V was shortened by 0 bases and J by 4 bases, with 7 bases between the two germline ends.

Only a few counts were recorded for this clone. The rearrangement uses TRBV24-1 and TRBJ2-7; the D gene is possibly TRBD1 (6 bases). This CDR3 spans 19 amino acids. Trimming took off 12 bases at V and 5 bases at J, with 37 bases between the two ends. Germline lookup yields CDR1 KGHDR and CDR2 SFDVKD. The CDR3 bases are TGTGCCGGGAAGGGCTGGGTAGCCCGGGTGGGACACAGCAGGGACGAGCAGTACTTC. Its protein is CAGKGWVARVGHSRDEQYF.

The chain combines TRBV28 with TRBJ2-3; no definite D call. Trimming cost V 10 bases and J 0 bases, with 23 bases left between them. This CDR3 has 17 amino acids. CDR1 MDHEN and CDR2 SYDVKM come from the germline V gene. This CDR3 reads CATLPTGPLLSTDTQYF. For the CDR3, the DNA is TGTGCCACCCTACCTACTGGTCCCCTACTGAGCACAGATACGCAGTATTTT.

V usage is TRBV9 and J usage is TRBJ2-3; TRBD2 matches at 12 bases. Germline trimming cut 2 bases from V and 2 bases from J; bases unmatched to any gene: 6. The CDR3 runs 17 residues. From germline, CDR1 is SGDLS and CDR2 YYNGEE. CDR3 bases: TGTGCCAGCAGCGTGACTAGCGGGAGTTCGTTCACAGATACGCAGTATTTT. This gives the protein CASSVTSGSSFTDTQYF.

The V and J genes are TRBV2 and TRBJ1-2; 9 bases line up with TRBD1. From germline, CDR1 is SNHLY and CDR2 FYNNEI. This CDR3 comprises 12 residues. Trimming removed 7 bases from V and 6 bases from J; junction bases left unmatched: 3. CDR3 DNA sequence: TGTGCCAGCATACGGACAGGGGATGGCTACACCTTC. Its translation is CASIRTGDGYTF.

The CDR3 loop is CAISEYQSGELFF. Here the CDR3 DNA reads TGTGCCATCAGTGAGTACCAGTCCGGGGAGCTGTTTTTT. The chain links TRBV10-3 to TRBJ2-2; D is undetermined. The CDR3 is made up of 13 amino acids. Trimming removed 1 base from V and 6 bases from J, with 6 bases in between. Germline loops: CDR1 ENHRY, CDR2 SYGVKD.

This chain connects TRBV6-5 to TRBJ1-1, with TRBD1 matching over 7 bases. The V gene end was trimmed by 10 bases and the J gene end by 2 bases; junction bases not matched to a gene: 7. CDR1 MNHEY and CDR2 SVGAGI come from the germline V gene. The CDR3 has 13 residues. The CDR3 nucleotides are TGTGCCACGGCGGGACAGCTAAACACTGAAGCTTTCTTT. Protein: CATAGQLNTEAFF.

This clone was detected only a few times. Other DNA sequences from this sample encode an identical CDR3 as well. The V gene is TRBV5-1, the J gene TRBJ2-5, with TRBD1 identical over 9 bases. This CDR3 comprises 14 residues. Germline loops: CDR1 SGHRS, CDR2 YFSETQ. V shed 1 base, J shed 3 bases, and the junction held 1 base outside the gene matches. Here the CDR3 reads CASSLTGGEETQYF. As DNA, the CDR3 is TGCGCCAGCAGCTTGACAGGGGGCGAAGAGACCCAGTACTTC.

The V gene is TRBV10-1, the J gene TRBJ1-1; D may be TRBD1 (5 bases). The CDR3 has 14 residues. Germline lookup yields CDR1 WNHNN and CDR2 SYGVQD (reference sequence). The V end was cut by 10 bases, the J end by 4 bases, with 19 bases between. The CDR3 here is CATAVPEGPTEAFF. Here the CDR3 DNA reads TGCGCCACCGCCGTACCGGAGGGGCCCACTGAAGCTTTCTTT.

The chain couples TRBV5-1 to TRBJ2-1, with D unresolved. The germline CDR1 and CDR2 sequences are SGHRS and YFSETQ. V lost 1 base and J 8 bases, leaving 13 bases between the germline ends. The CDR3 runs to 14 residues. The CDR3 bases are TGCGCCAGCAGCTTGACTGCACCCCTCGATGAGCAGTTCTTC. Its translation: CASSLTAPLDEQFF.

The V call is TRBV28, the J call TRBJ2-7, with D possibly being TRBD1 (5 bases). CDR3 length: 14 residues. V gave up 3 bases and J gave up 1 base, with 10 bases separating them. Germline-derived CDR1 and CDR2 are MDHEN and SYDVKM. The CDR3 loop is CASSFRGKSYEQYF. CDR3 sequence (DNA): TGTGCCAGCAGTTTTAGGGGTAAATCCTACGAGCAGTACTTC.

The chain has TRBV3-1 (or the pseudogene TRBV3-2) and TRBJ1-2; D is ambiguous. CDR1 is LGHDT and CDR2 is YNNKEL in the germline V gene (reference sequence). There are 16 residues in the CDR3. The ends were cut back, 0 bases at V and 7 bases at J, with 18 bases in the middle. The CDR3 protein is CASSQDLRVGSLGYTF. The CDR3 coding sequence is TGTGCCAGCAGCCAAGACCTCCGGGTCGGATCTCTTGGCTACACCTTC.

The chain joins TRBV7-9 to TRBJ1-6, with unresolved D. The germline gives CDR1 SEHNR, CDR2 FQNEAQ (reference sequence). V lost 1 base, J lost 0 bases, and 4 bases lay in between. CDR3 length equals 15 residues. The CDR3: CASSLDSSYNSPLHF. CDR3 DNA: TGTGCCAGCAGCTTAGACAGCTCCTATAATTCACCCCTCCACTTT.

The chain combines TRBV7-5 with TRBJ1-2. TRBV7-5 is a known pseudogene. The CDR3 is 11 residues long. The CDR3 loop reads CASRVNYGYTF. CDR3 nucleotides: TGTGCGAGCCGGGTTAACTATGGCTACACCTTC.

The rearrangement uses TRBV19 and TRBJ1-4, with 7 bases that match TRBD1. Germline-derived CDR1 and CDR2 are LNHDA and SQIVND (reference sequence). The CDR3 is 14 residues long. V gave up 9 bases and J gave up 8 bases; unmatched junction bases: 12. The CDR3 nucleotides read TGTGCCAGCCACCGCCGGGACAGCGACGAAAAACTGTTTTTT. It translates to CASHRRDSDEKLFF. Filled out from reference TRBV19 and TRBJ1-4, the complete variable domain reads DGGITQSPKYLFRKEGQNVTLSCEQNLNHDAMYWYRQDPGQGLRLIYYSQIVNDFQKGDIAEGYSVSREKKESFPLTVTSAQKNPTAFYLCASHRRDSDEKLFFGSGTQLSVL.

The rearrangement uses TRBV5-1 and TRBJ2-7, with TRBD1 as a possible D gene (5 bases). In germline, CDR1 is SGHRS, CDR2 YFSETQ. Trimming stripped 8 bases from V and 2 bases from J, with 14 bases between. The CDR3 runs 13 residues. The CDR3 here is CASSAGMAYEQYF. CDR3 DNA sequence: TGCGCCAGTTCGGCAGGGATGGCCTACGAGCAGTACTTC.

The table lists this clone with a count of one. V usage is TRBV5-8 and J usage is TRBJ1-4; D possibly corresponds to TRBD1 (6 bases). There are 15 residues in the CDR3. Germline-derived CDR1 and CDR2 are SGHTS and YDEGEE. V dropped 1 base and J dropped 6 bases, with 13 bases sitting between them. The CDR3 coding sequence is TGTGCCAGCAGCTTGCCGGGGGGCGCGTATGAAAAACTGTTTTTT. This encodes CASSLPGGAYEKLFF.

This clone was observed a handful of times. The V call is TRBV5-1, the J call TRBJ2-5, with D unclear. This CDR3 contains 12 residues. Germline CDR1 SGHRS, CDR2 YFSETQ. With 4 bases removed from V and 2 bases from J, the gap between germline ends came to 6 bases. CDR3 in amino acids: CASSARQETQYF. Written as DNA, the CDR3 is TGCGCCAGCAGCGCGCGTCAAGAGACCCAGTACTTC.